A single sample gave rise to the 24 T cell receptor beta chains below, sequenced in a study of blood T cell repertoires in COVID-19. Clones were read by immunoSEQ multiplex PCR, and TCRdb kept only the in-frame ones, dropping some. The sample records roughly 50,000 clones, roughly 84% being singletons. Sequencing was done on a sample of peripheral blood. Receptors originate from a woman older than 75 with acute or convalescent COVID-19.

The gene calls are TRBV7-9 and TRBJ1-2; maybe TRBD1 (5 bases). This CDR3 spans 14 amino acids. Germline V gene data show CDR1 as SEHNR and CDR2 as FQNEAQ (reference sequence). Trimming left V 1 base short and J 6 bases short, with 12 bases between. The chain's CDR3 is CASSLEAREDGYTF. CDR3 DNA sequence: TGTGCCAGCAGCTTAGAGGCCAGGGAGGATGGCTACACCTTC.

The J gene is TRBJ2-2, the V gene TRBV5-5, with TRBD1 as a possible D gene (5 bases). Trimming left V 0 bases short and J 3 bases short, with 9 bases between. The germline V gene has CDR1 SGHKS and CDR2 YYEKEE (reference sequence). The CDR3 sequence is 15 residues long. DNA of the CDR3: TGTGCCAGCAGCTTGGCCGCCAGGGACACCGGGGAGCTGTTTTTT. Translated, it gives CASSLAARDTGELFF.

The chain uses TRBV24-1 and TRBJ2-3, with 9 bases lining up with TRBD1. CDR3 length: 15 residues. Germline CDR1 is KGHDR and CDR2 is SFDVKD. V lost 5 bases to trimming and J lost 6 bases; unmatched junction nucleotides: 8. Here the CDR3 DNA reads TGTGCCACCAGTGCCCGGGACAGGGCATGGGATACGCAGTATTTT. The encoded protein is CATSARDRAWDTQYF.

V and J are TRBV2 and TRBJ2-7; 7 nucleotides line up with TRBD2. Looked up from germline, CDR1 is SNHLY and CDR2 is FYNNEI. Trimming at V came to 6 bases and at J to 6 bases, leaving 14 bases not matched to a gene. The CDR3 is 15 residues long. The CDR3 DNA reads TGTGCCAGCAGCCCGGGTGGGGGAGGGATTTCCGAGCAGTACTTC. This encodes CASSPGGGGISEQYF. Looking up the rest from reference TRBV2 and TRBJ2-7 gives the full variable domain: EPEVTQTPSHQVTQMGQEVILRCVPISNHLYFYWYRQILGQKVEFLVSFYNNEISEKSEIFDDQFSVERPDGSNFTLKIRSTKLEDSAMYFCASSPGGGGISEQYFGPGTRLTVT.

This clone was seen just once. This chain joins TRBV7-2 and TRBJ2-7; 11 bases fit TRBD1. The J segment lost 4 bases and the V segment lost 5 bases, leaving 7 bases of the junction unmatched. This CDR3 spans 15 amino acids. CDR1 SGHTA and CDR2 FQGNSA come from the germline V gene. Here the CDR3 reads CASSPSGTGGYEQYF. The CDR3 region has the DNA TGTGCCAGCAGCCCCAGCGGGACAGGGGGTTACGAGCAGTACTTC.

CDR3 amino acids: CASSRILAGRQETQYF. CDR3 bases: TGTGCCAGCAGCCGAATACTAGCGGGGCGTCAAGAGACCCAGTACTTC. The rearrangement links TRBV3-1 (or the pseudogene TRBV3-2) to TRBJ2-5; 10 nucleotides line up with TRBD2. The junction had 7 bases not matched to a gene; V was cut back by 4 bases and J by 2 bases. Looked up from germline, CDR1 is LGHDT and CDR2 is YNNKEL (reference sequence). This CDR3 comprises 16 residues.

This chain connects TRBV10-3 to TRBJ2-2; 10 nucleotides agree with TRBD1. The CDR3 loop spans 17 amino acids. V shed 6 bases and J 6 bases; nucleotides not matched to a gene: 13. Germline assignment: CDR1 ENHRY and CDR2 SYGVKD. The CDR3 nucleotides read TGTGCCATCAGCGAGACCAAGACAGGGGGCCTGGCCGGGGAGCTGTTTTTT. Its translation is CAISETKTGGLAGELFF.

The chain is built from TRBV2 and TRBJ2-3; tentatively, D is TRBD2 (6 bases). The V and J ends lost 6 bases and 6 bases respectively, with 10 bases between them. The CDR3 runs to 12 residues. Germline V gives CDR1 SNHLY, CDR2 FYNNEI. The CDR3 sequence: CASRRGGDTQYF. CDR3 sequence (DNA): TGTGCCAGCAGGAGAGGAGGGGATACGCAGTATTTT.

The chain uses TRBV6-1 and TRBJ1-4; 7 positions match TRBD1. V trimming: 4 bases; J trimming: 3 bases; junction bases outside the gene matches: 8. The CDR3 length is 16 residues. The germline gives CDR1 MNHNS, CDR2 SASEGT. The DNA for the CDR3 is TGTGCCAGCAGTGGTCAACGACAGGGCCCTAATGAAAAACTGTTTTTT. This translates into CASSGQRQGPNEKLFF.

This chain connects TRBV18 to TRBJ2-7; 14 bases align to TRBD2. The V gene end was trimmed by 6 bases and the J gene end by 6 bases; junction bases not matched to a gene: 7. CDR3 length: 15 residues. Germline V gene sequence: CDR1 KGHSH, CDR2 LQKENI. This CDR3 is CASSSRLAGGLEQYF. The CDR3 coding sequence is TGTGCCAGCTCGTCTCGACTAGCGGGGGGGCTCGAGCAGTACTTC.

This CDR3 reads CASSQMGSLLYNEQFF. Here the CDR3 DNA reads TGTGCCAGCAGCCAAATGGGTTCGCTACTATACAATGAGCAGTTCTTC. The rearrangement joins TRBV2 to TRBJ2-1; no clear D. Germline CDR1 and CDR2: SNHLY and FYNNEI. The CDR3 length is 16 residues. Trimming cost V 6 bases and J 4 bases, with 19 bases left between them.

The CDR3 bases are TGTGCCAGTAGTACGCGCCGGACAGGGGACTATGGCTACACCTTC. The encoded protein is CASSTRRTGDYGYTF. V gene TRBV19 combines with J gene TRBJ1-2; TRBD1 aligns across 9 bases. V lost 4 bases, J lost 3 bases, and 6 bases stayed unmatched. Looked up from germline, CDR1 is LNHDA and CDR2 is SQIVND (reference sequence). This CDR3 has 15 amino acids.

The V call is TRBV19, the J call TRBJ1-6, with D unresolved. Germline CDR1 reads LNHDA; CDR2 reads SQIVND (reference sequence). The ends were cut back, 4 bases at V and 0 bases at J, with 10 bases in the middle. This CDR3 comprises 16 residues. CDR3 in DNA: TGTGCCAGTAGTAATTTCCGGGGCTCCTATAATTCACCCCTCCACTTT. This codes for CASSNFRGSYNSPLHF.

This chain uses TRBV4-1 with TRBJ1-1; perhaps TRBD1 as D (6 bases). Germline V gene sequence: CDR1 MGHRA, CDR2 YSYEKL. This CDR3 is 13 amino acids long. Trimming removed 2 bases from V and 5 bases from J, with 9 bases in between. The chain's CDR3 is CASSQNQGTEAFF. The DNA of the CDR3 is TGCGCCAGCAGCCAAAATCAGGGGACTGAAGCTTTCTTT.

The chain employs TRBV11-2 and TRBJ2-1; D might be TRBD2 (7 bases). The germline V gene encodes CDR1 SGHAT and CDR2 FQNNGV. The V end lost 7 bases, the J end lost 4 bases, and 20 bases lay between the germline ends. The CDR3 length is 16 residues. The CDR3 here is CASTLMGGAGYNEQFF. The CDR3 nucleotides are TGTGCCAGCACCTTGATGGGGGGGGCAGGGTACAATGAGCAGTTCTTC. The whole variable domain, remainder taken from reference TRBV11-2 and TRBJ2-1, is EAGVAQSPRYKIIEKRQSVAFWCNPISGHATLYWYQQILGQGPKLLIQFQNNGVVDDSQLPKDRFSAERLKGVDSTLKIQPAKLEDSAVYLCASTLMGGAGYNEQFFGPGTRLTVL.

The rearrangement uses TRBV15 and TRBJ1-1; no clear D. CDR1 LNHNV and CDR2 YYDKDF come from the germline V gene (reference sequence). CDR3 length: 13 amino acids. The V and J ends lost 4 bases and 9 bases respectively, with 15 bases between them. CDR3 in DNA: TGTGCCACCAGCACAATTCCCGGGTCTCAAGCTTTCTTT. This encodes CATSTIPGSQAFF.

This clone was found once. The chain recombines TRBV7-2 with TRBJ1-5; tentatively, D is TRBD1 (6 bases). The CDR3 runs 14 residues. Deletions cut 5 bases from V and 1 base from J, with 9 bases between. Germline CDR1 reads SGHTA; CDR2 reads FQGNSA. CDR3 nucleotides: TGTGCCAGCAGCGCTGGGACAAGCAATCAGCCCCAGCATTTT. Encoded protein: CASSAGTSNQPQHF. Full variable domain (remainder filled in from reference TRBV7-2 and TRBJ1-5): GAGVSQSPSNKVTEKGKDVELRCDPISGHTALYWYRQSLGQGLEFLIYFQGNSAPDKSGLPSDRFSAERTGGSVSTLTIQRTQQEDSAVYLCASSAGTSNQPQHFGDGTRLSIL.

V usage is TRBV2 and J usage is TRBJ2-3; a possible D gene is TRBD2 (5 bases). The CDR3 is 13 amino acids. V was shortened by 6 bases and J by 0 bases, with 7 bases between the two germline ends. Germline loops: CDR1 SNHLY, CDR2 FYNNEI. CDR3 DNA: TGTGCCAGCAGGCGGGTGAGCACAGATACGCAGTATTTT. It translates to CASRRVSTDTQYF.

The V gene is TRBV11-3, the J gene TRBJ2-2; 11 bases align to TRBD2. J gave up 7 bases and V 5 bases, and 6 bases lay outside the gene matches. Germline V gene data show CDR1 as SGHNT and CDR2 as YENEEA. The CDR3 runs 15 residues. CDR3 protein: CASSGSGGAFGELFF. As DNA, the CDR3 is TGTGCCAGCAGCGGTAGCGGGGGGGCTTTCGGGGAGCTGTTTTTT.

The chain combines TRBV5-1 with TRBJ1-2, with 7 positions matching TRBD1. The CDR3 sequence is 16 residues long. V gave up 3 bases and J gave up 0 bases; unmatched junction bases: 8. Per germline, CDR1 SGHRS and CDR2 YFSETQ. CDR3 loop: CASSSGTATPNYGYTF. The CDR3 DNA reads TGCGCCAGCAGCTCCGGGACAGCGACTCCTAACTATGGCTACACCTTC.

The table lists this clone with a count of one. This sequence joins TRBV27 and TRBJ1-5, with a tentative D call TRBD1 (5 bases). This CDR3 has 15 residues. Looked up from germline, CDR1 is MNHEY and CDR2 is SMNVEV (reference sequence). Trimming removed 7 bases from V and 0 bases from J, with 13 bases in between. CDR3: CASTPDSYSNQPQHF. CDR3 in DNA: TGTGCCAGCACCCCCGACAGTTATAGCAATCAGCCCCAGCATTTT.

CDR3 amino acids: CSLSATSGTDTQYF. CDR3 bases: TGCAGCCTATCAGCGACTAGCGGCACAGATACGCAGTATTTT. This chain connects TRBV29-1 to TRBJ2-3; 8 bases fit TRBD2. Looked up from germline, CDR1 is SQVTM and CDR2 is ANQGSEA. Trimming cost V 8 bases and J 1 base; bases outside gene matches: 8. The CDR3 runs 14 residues.

This clone was detected once. This chain joins TRBV6-6 and TRBJ2-7, with a weak D call TRBD2 (6 bases). Germline assignment: CDR1 MNHNY and CDR2 SVGAGI (reference sequence). CDR3 length: 14 residues. Trimming shortened V by 2 bases and J by 4 bases, and 12 bases separated the two germline ends. Here the CDR3 reads CASSYGGVGYEQYF. The CDR3 DNA is TGTGCCAGCAGTTACGGCGGGGTGGGGTACGAGCAGTACTTC.

The CDR3 bases are TGTGCCAGCAGTGAGACATTTGAAGCTTTCTTT. Translated, it gives CASSETFEAFF. The rearrangement links TRBV25-1 to TRBJ1-1; D is unresolved. Between the trimmed V and J ends, which lost 3 bases and 7 bases, there was a span of 6 bases. The germline V gene has CDR1 MGHDK and CDR2 SYGVNS. This CDR3 is built from 11 residues.